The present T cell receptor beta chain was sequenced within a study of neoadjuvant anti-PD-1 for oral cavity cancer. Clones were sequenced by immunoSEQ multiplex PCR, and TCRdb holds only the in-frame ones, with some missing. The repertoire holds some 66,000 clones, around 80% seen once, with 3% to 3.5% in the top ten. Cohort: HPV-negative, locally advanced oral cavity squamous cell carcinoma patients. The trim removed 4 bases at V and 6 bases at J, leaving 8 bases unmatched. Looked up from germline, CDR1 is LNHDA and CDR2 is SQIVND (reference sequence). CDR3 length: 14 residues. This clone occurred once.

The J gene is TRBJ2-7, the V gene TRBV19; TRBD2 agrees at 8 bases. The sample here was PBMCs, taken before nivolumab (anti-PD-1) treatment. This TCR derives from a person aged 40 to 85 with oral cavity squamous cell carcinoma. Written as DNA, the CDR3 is TGTGCCAGTAGTACGCTTAGCGGGATTGGCGAGCAGTACTTC. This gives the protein CASSTLSGIGEQYF.